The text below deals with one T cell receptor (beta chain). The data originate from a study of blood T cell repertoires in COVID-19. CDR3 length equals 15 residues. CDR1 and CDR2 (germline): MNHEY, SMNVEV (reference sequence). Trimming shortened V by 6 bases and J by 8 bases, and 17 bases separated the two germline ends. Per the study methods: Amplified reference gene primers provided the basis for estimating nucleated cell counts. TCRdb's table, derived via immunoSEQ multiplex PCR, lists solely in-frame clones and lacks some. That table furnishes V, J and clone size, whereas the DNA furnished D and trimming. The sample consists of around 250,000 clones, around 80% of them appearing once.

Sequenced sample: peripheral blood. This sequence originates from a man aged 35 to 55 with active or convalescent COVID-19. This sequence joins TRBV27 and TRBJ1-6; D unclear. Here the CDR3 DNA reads TGTGCCAGCAGCCTAGACCTCAATGGAGATTCACCCCTCCACTTT. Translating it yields CASSLDLNGDSPLHF.